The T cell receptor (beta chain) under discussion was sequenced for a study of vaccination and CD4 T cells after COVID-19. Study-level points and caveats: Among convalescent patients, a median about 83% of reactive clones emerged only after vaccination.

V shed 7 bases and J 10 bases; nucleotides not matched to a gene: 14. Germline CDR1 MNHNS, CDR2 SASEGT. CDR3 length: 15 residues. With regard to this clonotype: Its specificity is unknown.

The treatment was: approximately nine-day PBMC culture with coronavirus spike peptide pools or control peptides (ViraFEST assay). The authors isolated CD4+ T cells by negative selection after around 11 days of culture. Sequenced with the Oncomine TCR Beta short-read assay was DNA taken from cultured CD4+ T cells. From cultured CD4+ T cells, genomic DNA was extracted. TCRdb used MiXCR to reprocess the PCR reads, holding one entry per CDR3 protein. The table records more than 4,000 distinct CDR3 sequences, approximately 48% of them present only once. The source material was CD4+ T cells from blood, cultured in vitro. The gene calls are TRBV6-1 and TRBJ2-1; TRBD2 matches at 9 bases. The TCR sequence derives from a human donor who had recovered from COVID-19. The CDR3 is CASTSGLAPRDEQFF. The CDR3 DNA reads TGTGCCAGCACTTCGGGACTAGCACCTAGGGACGAGCAGTTCTTC.